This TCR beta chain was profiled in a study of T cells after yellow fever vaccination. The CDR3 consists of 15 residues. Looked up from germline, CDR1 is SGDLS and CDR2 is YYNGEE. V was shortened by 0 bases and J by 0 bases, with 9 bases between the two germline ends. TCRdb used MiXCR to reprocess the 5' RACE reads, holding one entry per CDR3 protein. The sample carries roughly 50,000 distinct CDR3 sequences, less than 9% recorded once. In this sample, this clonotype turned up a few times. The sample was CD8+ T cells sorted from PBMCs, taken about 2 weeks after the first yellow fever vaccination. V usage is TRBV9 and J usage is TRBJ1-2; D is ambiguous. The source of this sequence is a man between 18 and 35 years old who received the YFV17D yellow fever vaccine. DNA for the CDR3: TGTGCCAGCAGCGTAGGAGGGCCCACTAACTATGGCTACACCTTC. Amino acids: CASSVGGPTNYGYTF.